This T cell receptor (beta chain) stems from a study of blood T cell repertoires in COVID-19. Study in general: Samples of COVID-19 (acute and convalescent) were obtained from the United States, Italy and Spain. Sources were T cells, B-cell-depleted T cells, or PBMCs; the material itself was cDNA or gDNA.

CDR3 size: 15 residues. Deletions cut 5 bases from V and 3 bases from J, with 14 bases between. Germline V gene lookup returns CDR1 MDHEN and CDR2 SYDVKM. In the original workflow: Estimation of nucleated cell counts was performed using reference gene primer amplification. Using immunoSEQ multiplex PCR, the repertoire was profiled, and TCRdb retains in-frame clones only, with some absent. For V, J and clone size, that table is used; D and trimming come from the DNA. Altogether more than 25,000 clones are present, 80% to 90% being singletons, with the ten largest covering more than 15%. This sequence joins TRBV28 and TRBJ1-5; D not resolved. The sequenced sample consisted of peripheral blood. The sequence derives from an older man with acute or convalescent COVID-19. In nucleotides, the CDR3 is TGTGCCAGCAGTACACCTATGGGCCTCAATCAGCCCCAGCATTTT. Its translation: CASSTPMGLNQPQHF.